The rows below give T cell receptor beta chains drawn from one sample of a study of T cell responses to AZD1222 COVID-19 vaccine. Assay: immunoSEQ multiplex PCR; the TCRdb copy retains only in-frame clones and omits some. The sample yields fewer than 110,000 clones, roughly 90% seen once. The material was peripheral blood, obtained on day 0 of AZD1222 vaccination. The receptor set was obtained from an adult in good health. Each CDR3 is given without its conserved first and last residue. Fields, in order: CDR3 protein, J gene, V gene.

CDR3 protein: ASSQEGAGGGDTQY; J gene: TRBJ2-3; V gene: TRBV4-3
CDR3 protein: ASGRDGYT; J gene: TRBJ1-2; V gene: TRBV28
CDR3 protein: ASSVGGQGGSTDTQY; J gene: TRBJ2-3; V gene: TRBV9
CDR3 protein: ASSLGGSRQF; J gene: TRBJ2-1; V gene: TRBV14
CDR3 protein: ASSVVGGGTEAF; J gene: TRBJ1-1; V gene: TRBV9
CDR3 protein: ASRPYSGEHEKLF; J gene: TRBJ1-4; V gene: TRBV6-2/TRBV6-3
CDR3 protein: ASSQVEGYGPQH; J gene: TRBJ1-5; V gene: TRBV4-3
CDR3 protein: ASSRPGLAENEQF; J gene: TRBJ2-1; V gene: TRBV7-3
CDR3 protein: ASSGSYEQY; J gene: TRBJ2-7; V gene: TRBV11-1
CDR3 protein: ASSQGARGSFTEAF; J gene: TRBJ1-1; V gene: TRBV3-1/TRBV3-2
CDR3 protein: ATSGVGQGGTQY; J gene: TRBJ2-5; V gene: TRBV24-1
CDR3 protein: ASSLALAVGQETQY; J gene: TRBJ2-5; V gene: TRBV5-1
CDR3 protein: ASQEWVGRAYEQY; J gene: TRBJ2-7; V gene: TRBV2
CDR3 protein: ASSLASVGATNEKLF; J gene: TRBJ1-4; V gene: TRBV5-4
CDR3 protein: ASSLWAAYEQY; J gene: TRBJ2-7; V gene: TRBV5-6
CDR3 protein: ASSQEISNQPQH; J gene: TRBJ1-5; V gene: TRBV4-3
CDR3 protein: ASSLTSFTGELF; J gene: TRBJ2-2; V gene: TRBV7-3
CDR3 protein: ASSKGRATGELF; J gene: TRBJ2-2; V gene: TRBV5-6
CDR3 protein: ASSPVRVTGELF; J gene: TRBJ2-2; V gene: TRBV27
CDR3 protein: ASSFGETTQGEQY; J gene: TRBJ2-7; V gene: TRBV18
CDR3 protein: ASSVGQLSYNSPLH; J gene: TRBJ1-6; V gene: TRBV9
CDR3 protein: ATSPASRQETQY; J gene: TRBJ2-5; V gene: TRBV6-6
CDR3 protein: ASSLVVTGTSDEQY; J gene: TRBJ2-7; V gene: TRBV5-1
CDR3 protein: ASSLSGGGYNEQF; J gene: TRBJ2-1; V gene: TRBV7-3
CDR3 protein: ASSLRTGPDTQY; J gene: TRBJ2-3; V gene: TRBV19
CDR3 protein: ATSDPAGGNYEQY; J gene: TRBJ2-7; V gene: TRBV24-1
CDR3 protein: ATSTGLAGGPGEQF; J gene: TRBJ2-1; V gene: TRBV24-1
CDR3 protein: ATSDLRTSGSGELF; J gene: TRBJ2-2; V gene: TRBV24-1
CDR3 protein: ASSLEPGQGNTEAF; J gene: TRBJ1-1; V gene: TRBV7-9
CDR3 protein: ASSLGQTGRGEQY; J gene: TRBJ2-7; V gene: TRBV5-1
CDR3 protein: ASSFTGLDSPLH; J gene: TRBJ1-6; V gene: TRBV7-3
CDR3 protein: ASSVEGSGNTIY; J gene: TRBJ1-3; V gene: TRBV9
CDR3 protein: ATSDPSTDTQY; J gene: TRBJ2-3; V gene: TRBV24-1
CDR3 protein: ASSTGTNSPLH; J gene: TRBJ1-6; V gene: TRBV12-3/TRBV12-4
CDR3 protein: ASTRSNGANVLT; J gene: TRBJ2-6; V gene: TRBV7-3
CDR3 protein: ASSLGRSEKLF; J gene: TRBJ1-4; V gene: TRBV28
CDR3 protein: ASSSQPFHEQY; J gene: TRBJ2-7; V gene: TRBV28
CDR3 protein: ASSSEGGLAGVEQF; J gene: TRBJ2-1; V gene: TRBV5-6
CDR3 protein: SVEGGLVDEQY; J gene: TRBJ2-7; V gene: TRBV29-1
CDR3 protein: AWEGQGNSPLH; J gene: TRBJ1-6; V gene: TRBV30
CDR3 protein: ASSLGTGTNTEAF; J gene: TRBJ1-1; V gene: TRBV5-1
CDR3 protein: ASSQWEGDGNYGYT; J gene: TRBJ1-2; V gene: TRBV14
CDR3 protein: ASSKGLNNEQF; J gene: TRBJ2-1; V gene: TRBV12-3/TRBV12-4
CDR3 protein: ASSESQPTSLNTGELF; J gene: TRBJ2-2; V gene: TRBV2
CDR3 protein: ASSLGSLYEQY; J gene: TRBJ2-7; V gene: TRBV5-1
CDR3 protein: SAGRNEQF; J gene: TRBJ2-1; V gene: TRBV20-1
CDR3 protein: ASSPSGGGYQPQH; J gene: TRBJ1-5; V gene: TRBV6-6
CDR3 protein: ASRTGIARDNEQF; J gene: TRBJ2-1; V gene: TRBV11-1
CDR3 protein: ASRAPPPRQSYGYT; J gene: TRBJ1-2; V gene: TRBV7-2